This T cell receptor beta chain was observed in a study of shared clonotypes between healthy human individuals. The study, taken as a whole, reports: Incompleteness in sorted-subset sequencing, despite large depth, was shown by rarefaction.

Donors comprised only Caucasian adults living in Nashville, Tennessee. V trimming: 6 bases; J trimming: 2 bases; junction bases outside the gene matches: 1. This CDR3 region has 13 residues. Germline values: CDR1 SNHLY, CDR2 FYNNEI. Assay used: immunoSEQ multiplex PCR; TCRdb lists only in-frame clones, some missing. In the table there are about 710,000 clones, 55% to 80% of which are singletons. Remarks on this clone: Its specificity is unknown.

V and J are TRBV2 and TRBJ1-2; 9 bases fit TRBD1. Sequencing was done on a sample of memory CD4+ T cells sorted from blood. As for subset: CD45RA-negative fraction. The source is a young woman in good health. CDR3 residues: CASRTGGNYGYTF. The CDR3 DNA reads as TGTGCCAGCAGGACAGGGGGGAACTATGGCTACACCTTC.